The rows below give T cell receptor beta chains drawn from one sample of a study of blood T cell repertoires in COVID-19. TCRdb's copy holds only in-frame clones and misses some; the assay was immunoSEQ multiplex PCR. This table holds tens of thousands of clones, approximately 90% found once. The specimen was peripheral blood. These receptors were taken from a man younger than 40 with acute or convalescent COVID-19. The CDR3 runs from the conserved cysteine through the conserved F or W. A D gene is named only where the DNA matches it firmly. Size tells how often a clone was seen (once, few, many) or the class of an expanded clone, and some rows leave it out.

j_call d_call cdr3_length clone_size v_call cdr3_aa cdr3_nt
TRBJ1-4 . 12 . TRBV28 CASGATNEKLFF TGTGCCAGTGGGGCGACTAATGAAAAACTGTTTTTT
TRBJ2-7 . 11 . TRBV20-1 CSASWGREQYF TGCAGTGCTAGTTGGGGCCGGGAGCAGTACTTC
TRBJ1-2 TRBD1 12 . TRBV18 CASSPTGDGYTF TGTGCCAGCTCACCGACAGGGGATGGCTACACCTTC
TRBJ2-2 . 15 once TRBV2 CASSESIVNTGELFF TGTGCCAGCAGTGAGTCTATAGTGAACACCGGGGAGCTGTTTTTT
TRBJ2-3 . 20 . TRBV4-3 CASSQDLPGYDRISTDTQYF TGCGCCAGCAGCCAAGATTTGCCAGGGTACGACCGCATAAGCACAGATACGCAGTATTTT
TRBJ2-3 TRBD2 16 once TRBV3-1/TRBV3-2 CASSQEQRGRTDTQYF TGTGCCAGCAGCCAAGAACAGCGGGGGCGCACAGATACGCAGTATTTT
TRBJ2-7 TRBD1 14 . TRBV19 CASSIRDSTYEQYF TGTGCCAGTAGTATCCGGGACAGCACCTACGAGCAGTACTTC
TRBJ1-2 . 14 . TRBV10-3 CAISDSGREDGYTF TGTGCCATCAGTGATTCGGGGAGGGAGGATGGCTACACCTTC
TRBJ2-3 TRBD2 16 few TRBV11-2 CASSLGGGFGTDTQYF TGTGCCAGCAGCTTGGGCGGGGGGTTCGGCACAGATACGCAGTATTTT
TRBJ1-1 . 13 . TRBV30 CAWSVQSGTEAFF TGTGCCTGGAGTGTCCAGTCAGGAACTGAAGCTTTCTTT
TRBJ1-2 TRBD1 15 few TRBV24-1 CATSDPTGQSYGYTF TGTGCCACCAGTGATCCTACGGGACAGTCCTATGGCTACACCTTC
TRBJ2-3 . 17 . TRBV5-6 CASSLGMFRGSTDTQYF TGTGCCAGCAGCTTGGGCATGTTCCGCGGTAGCACAGATACGCAGTATTTT
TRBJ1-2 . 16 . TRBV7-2 CASSLFTTGPRAGYTF TGTGCCAGCAGCTTATTCACAACAGGGCCCCGGGCGGGCTACACCTTC
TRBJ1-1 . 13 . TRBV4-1 CASSLDQNTEAFF TGCGCCAGCAGCCTAGATCAGAACACTGAAGCTTTCTTT
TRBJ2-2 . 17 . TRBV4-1 CASSPHYTTVNTGELFF TGCGCCAGCAGCCCCCACTACACTACGGTTAACACCGGGGAGCTGTTTTTT
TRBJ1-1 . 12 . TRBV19 CASSRDKSEAFF TGTGCCAGTAGCCGGGACAAAAGTGAAGCTTTCTTT
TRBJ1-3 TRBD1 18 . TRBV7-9 CASSSYFGTASSGNTIYF TGTGCCAGCAGCTCGTATTTTGGGACAGCGAGCTCTGGAAACACCATATATTTT
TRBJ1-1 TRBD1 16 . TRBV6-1 CASSEGWRGRWTEAFF TGTGCCAGCAGTGAAGGGTGGAGGGGGCGTTGGACTGAAGCTTTCTTT
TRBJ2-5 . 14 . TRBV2 CASSEAKGQETQYF TGTGCCAGCAGTGAAGCGAAGGGGCAGGAGACCCAGTACTTC
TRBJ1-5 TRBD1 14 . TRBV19 CASSWTGGNQPQHF TGTGCCAGTAGCTGGACAGGGGGGAATCAGCCCCAGCATTTT
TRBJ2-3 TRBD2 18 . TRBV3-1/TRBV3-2 CASSLQEFATSGTDTQYF TGTGCCAGCAGCCTACAAGAATTCGCGACTAGCGGCACAGATACGCAGTATTTT
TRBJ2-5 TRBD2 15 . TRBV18 CASSPDQAGGETQYF TGTGCCAGCTCACCCGATCAAGCGGGAGGTGAGACCCAGTACTTC
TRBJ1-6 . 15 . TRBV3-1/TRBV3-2 CASSQQGSYNSPLHF TGTGCCAGCAGCCAACAGGGGTCCTATAATTCACCCCTCCACTTT
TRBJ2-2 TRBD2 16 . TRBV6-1 CASSEFGGGWTGELFF TGTGCCAGCAGTGAATTTGGGGGAGGGTGGACCGGGGAGCTGTTTTTT
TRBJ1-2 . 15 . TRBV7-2 CASSSGTPSFYGYTF TGTGCCAGCAGCTCCGGGACACCCTCCTTCTATGGCTACACCTTC
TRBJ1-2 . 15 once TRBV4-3 CASSQVADRNYGYTF TGCGCCAGCAGCCAGGTGGCCGACAGGAACTATGGCTACACCTTC